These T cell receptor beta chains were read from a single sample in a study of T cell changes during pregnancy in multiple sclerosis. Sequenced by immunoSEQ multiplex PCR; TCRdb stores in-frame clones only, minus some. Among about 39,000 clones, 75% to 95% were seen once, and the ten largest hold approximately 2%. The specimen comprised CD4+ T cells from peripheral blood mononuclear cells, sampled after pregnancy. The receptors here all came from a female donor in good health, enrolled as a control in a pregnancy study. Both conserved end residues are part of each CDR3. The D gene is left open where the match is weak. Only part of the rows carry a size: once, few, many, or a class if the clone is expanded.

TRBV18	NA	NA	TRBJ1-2	CASSPTGVRSDGYTF	TGTGCCAGCTCACCGACAGGAGTCCGCTCGGATGGCTACACCTTC
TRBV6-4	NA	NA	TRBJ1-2	CAIQSGGYTF	TGTGCCATACAAAGCGGGGGCTACACCTTC
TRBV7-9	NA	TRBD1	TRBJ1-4	CASSGGQGPNEKLFF	TGTGCCAGCAGCGGCGGACAGGGCCCAAATGAAAAACTGTTTTTT
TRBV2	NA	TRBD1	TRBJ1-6	CASITGQGTYNSPLHF	TGTGCCAGCATAACGGGACAGGGGACGTATAATTCACCCCTCCACTTT
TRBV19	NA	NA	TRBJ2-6	CASRALERALSGGANVLTF	TGTGCCAGTAGAGCGTTGGAGCGGGCCCTTTCGGGGGGGGCCAACGTCCTGACTTTC
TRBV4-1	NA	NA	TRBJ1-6	CASSQGPGRSYNSPLHF	TGCGCCAGCAGCCAGGGGCCAGGTCGATCCTATAATTCACCCCTCCACTTT
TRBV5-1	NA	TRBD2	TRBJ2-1	CASSLEGLGFSNEQFF	TGCGCCAGCAGCTTGGAGGGACTAGGTTTTAGCAATGAGCAGTTCTTC
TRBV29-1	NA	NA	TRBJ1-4	CSVGVGEKLFF	TGCAGCGTTGGGGTCGGGGAAAAACTGTTTTTT
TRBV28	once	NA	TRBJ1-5	CASSSRRAQHF	TGTGCCAGCAGTTCCCGCCGGGCCCAGCATTTT
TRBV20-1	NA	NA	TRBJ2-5	CSATEETQYF	TGCAGTGCAACTGAAGAGACCCAGTACTTC
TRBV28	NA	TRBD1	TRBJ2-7	CASSPTGGHSYEQYF	TGTGCCAGCAGTCCGACAGGGGGCCATTCCTACGAGCAGTACTTC
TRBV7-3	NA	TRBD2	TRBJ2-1	CASSLMSGGYNEQFF	TGTGCCAGCAGCCTGATGAGCGGGGGGTACAATGAGCAGTTCTTC
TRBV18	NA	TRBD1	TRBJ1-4	CASSPRGTGLEKLFF	TGTGCCAGCTCACCCCGCGGGACAGGGTTGGAAAAACTGTTTTTT
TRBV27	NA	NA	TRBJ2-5	CASSLISGLSSETQYF	TGTGCCAGCAGTTTAATCAGCGGGTTGAGCTCAGAGACCCAGTACTTC
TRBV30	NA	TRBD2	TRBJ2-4	CAWSVSGLAGARAKNIQYF	TGTGCCTGGAGTGTAAGTGGACTAGCGGGAGCGAGAGCCAAAAACATTCAGTACTTC
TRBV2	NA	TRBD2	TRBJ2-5	CASSSITSGSETQYF	TGTGCCAGCAGTTCAATTACTAGCGGGAGTGAGACCCAGTACTTC
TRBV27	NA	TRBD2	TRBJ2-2	CASSRGGFTGELFF	TGTGCCAGCAGTCGGGGGGGTTTCACCGGGGAGCTGTTTTTT
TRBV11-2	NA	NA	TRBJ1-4	CASSFSQGSNEKLFF	TGTGCCAGCAGCTTTTCACAGGGTTCTAATGAAAAACTGTTTTTT
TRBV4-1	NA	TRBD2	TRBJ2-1	CASSRLLAGADNEQFF	TGCGCCAGCAGCCGACTTCTAGCGGGAGCAGACAATGAGCAGTTCTTC
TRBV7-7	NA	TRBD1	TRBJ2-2	CASSLDRANGELFF	TGTGCTAGCAGCTTAGACAGGGCTAACGGGGAGCTGTTTTTT
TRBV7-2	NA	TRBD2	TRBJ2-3	CASSLARREWTDTQYF	TGTGCCAGCAGCTTAGCCCGGCGGGAGTGGACAGATACGCAGTATTTT
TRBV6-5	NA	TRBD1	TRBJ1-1	CASSLQGLGTEAFF	TGTGCCAGCAGTTTACAGGGGTTAGGCACTGAAGCTTTCTTT
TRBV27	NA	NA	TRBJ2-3	CASSLQGRDTQYF	TGTGCCAGCAGTTTACAGGGTCGAGATACGCAGTATTTT
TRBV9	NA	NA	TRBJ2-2	CASSEPVSGNTGELFF	TGTGCCAGCAGCGAGCCCGTAAGCGGGAACACCGGGGAGCTGTTTTTT
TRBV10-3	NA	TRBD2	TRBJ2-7	CAISTAGTSGQRPYEQYF	TGTGCCATCAGTACTGCCGGGACTAGCGGCCAACGCCCCTACGAGCAGTACTTC
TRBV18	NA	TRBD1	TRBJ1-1	CASSQNRGTEAFF	TGTGCCAGCTCGCAGAACAGGGGCACTGAAGCTTTCTTT
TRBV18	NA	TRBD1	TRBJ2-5	CASSPRTGRETQYF	TGTGCCAGCTCCCCACGGACAGGCCGGGAGACCCAGTACTTC
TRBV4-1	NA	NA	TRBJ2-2	CASSRTLGPKVDTGELFF	TGCGCCAGCTCCCGGACTTTAGGGCCAAAAGTTGACACCGGGGAGCTGTTTTTT
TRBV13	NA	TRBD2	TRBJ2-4	CASSISGTRLEYIQYF	TGTGCCAGCAGTATCAGCGGGACCCGATTGGAGTACATTCAGTACTTC